The 12 T cell receptor beta chains below come from one sample, sequenced in a study of regulatory T cells in long-lasting Graves disease (dated by TCRdb to the early 2020s). Read against the paper, the sample's time point label means: newly diagnosed GD, antithyroid drugs for less than 3 months. For both TCR sequencing and RNA sequencing, RNA was extracted from PBMCs in TRIzol. Libraries were prepared through multiplex PCR. TCRdb shows the sequencer as Illumina HiSeq 4000. iRepertoire HTBI primers and Arm-PCR amplification of CDR3 regions were used to construct TCR beta libraries. The public reads were reprocessed in TCRdb via fastp at Q25 and MiXCR, keeping in-frame beta chains. For every CDR3 protein sequence, its rows merge into one entry that carries the most common genes and DNA. The sample records about 430,000 distinct CDR3 sequences, 15% of which are singletons. The biggest ten clones account for about 7.8% of the sample.

This sample also belongs to another study, concerning T cells in Graves' hyperthyroidism and ophthalmopathy.

The sample in question was peripheral blood mononuclear cells (PBMCs), obtained at new diagnosis, from a patient treated with antithyroid drugs. The receptors derive from a woman in her 40s with Graves disease. Donor details come from another sample of the same person, matched by shared clones.

In this sample, this clonotype turned up a few times. The CDR3, as DNA: TGTGCCAGCGCCTCCGTCCTAGCGGTATACGAGCAGTACTTC. Encoded protein: CASASVLAVYEQYF. The V call is TRBV7-9, the J call TRBJ2-7; 7 nucleotides match TRBD2. J was trimmed by 4 bases and V by 8 bases; bases with no gene match: 11. The CDR3 consists of 14 residues. Germline V gene data show CDR1 as SEHNR and CDR2 as FQNEAQ (reference sequence).

This clonotype was counted a few times. The J gene is TRBJ1-4, the V gene TRBV25-1; no clear D gene. Germline assignment: CDR1 MGHDK and CDR2 SYGVNS. The germline V and J ends were trimmed by 6 bases and 3 bases, with 14 bases remaining between them. This CDR3 has 15 residues. The CDR3, as DNA: TGTGCCAGCAGCGCATCCGAGGGAGCTAATGAAAAACTGTTTTTT. Residues: CASSASEGANEKLFF. Supplemented by reference TRBV25-1 and TRBJ1-4, the full variable domain reads EADIYQTPRYLVIGTGKKITLECSQTMGHDKMYWYQQDPGMELHLIHYSYGVNSTEKGDLSSESTVSRIRTEHFPLTLESARPSHTSQYLCASSASEGANEKLFFGSGTQLSVL.

This clonotype was counted a few times. The chain employs TRBV2 and TRBJ2-1; 8 bases agree with TRBD2. The CDR3 length is 14 residues. Germline V gene data show CDR1 as SNHLY and CDR2 as FYNNEI. Germline trimming cut 7 bases from V and 6 bases from J; bases unmatched to any gene: 8. This chain's CDR3 is CASIGAGGTNEQFF. The CDR3 region has the DNA TGTGCCAGCATCGGGGCGGGAGGAACCAATGAGCAGTTCTTC.

This clonotype was picked up many times. The rearrangement joins TRBV12-3 or TRBV12-4 to TRBJ2-2; the D is unclear. The CDR3 is 16 residues long. V lost 3 bases and J 6 bases, leaving 17 bases between the germline ends. The CDR3 protein is CASSFMPGGGSGELFF. The DNA for the CDR3 is TGTGCCAGCAGTTTCATGCCTGGTGGCGGCTCCGGGGAGCTGTTTTTT.

This clonotype was detected a few times. V usage is TRBV7-8 and J usage is TRBJ2-7, with TRBD1 identical over 8 bases. The CDR3 contains 15 residues. Per the germline V gene, CDR1 is SGHVS and CDR2 is FQNEAQ. J was trimmed by 3 bases and V by 7 bases; bases with no gene match: 11. CDR3 DNA sequence: TGTGCCAGCACCATTACCGGGACAGGTAACTACGAGCAGTACTTC. This gives the protein CASTITGTGNYEQYF. The whole variable domain, filled in from reference TRBV7-8 and TRBJ2-7, reads GAGVSQSPRYKVAKRGQDVALRCDPISGHVSLFWYQQALGQGPEFLTYFQNEAQLDKSGLPSDRFFAERPEGSVSTLKIQRTQQEDSAVYLCASTITGTGNYEQYFGPGTRLTVT.

There are many counts of this clonotype. The rearrangement uses TRBV7-8 and TRBJ2-1; the D gene is possibly TRBD2 (6 bases). Germline-derived CDR1 and CDR2 are SGHVS and FQNEAQ. V lost 1 base and J 2 bases, leaving 15 bases between the germline ends. This CDR3 spans 17 amino acids. CDR3: CASSLEGVASAYNEQFF. Written as DNA, the CDR3 is TGTGCCAGCAGCTTAGAAGGGGTGGCTAGCGCCTACAATGAGCAGTTCTTC.

Worth noting for this clonotype: A much bigger clone sits one base away, suggesting this may be a read error. The chain recombines TRBV2 with TRBJ1-4; D is unclear. CDR1 is SNHLY, CDR2 FYNNEI, per germline. This CDR3 spans 12 amino acids. CDR3 in amino acids: CASTATNEELFF. The CDR3 DNA reads as TGTGCCAGCACGGCAACTAATGAAGAACTGTTTTTT. Together with reference TRBV2 and TRBJ1-4, the CDR3 gives the full variable domain: EPEVTQTPSHQVTQMGQEVILRCVPISNHLYFYWYRQILGQKVEFLVSFYNNEISEKSEIFDDQFSVERPDGSNFTLKIRSTKLEDSAMYFCASTATNEELFFGSGTQLSVL.

This clonotype has ten or more counts. V gene TRBV2 combines with J gene TRBJ2-7; no definite D call. The CDR3 is 12 amino acids. The ends were cut back, 7 bases at V and 7 bases at J, with 14 bases in the middle. The germline V gene encodes CDR1 SNHLY and CDR2 FYNNEI. In DNA form, the CDR3 reads TGTGCCAGCACCGAGGACCTCGGGGAGCAGTACTTC. It is translated as CASTEDLGEQYF.

At least ten counts were recorded for this clonotype. The gene calls are TRBV12-3 or TRBV12-4 and TRBJ2-2; no firm D call. Trimming shortened V by 3 bases and J by 9 bases, and 5 bases separated the two germline ends. The CDR3 consists of 11 residues. In nucleotides, the CDR3 is TGTGCCAGCAGTTTGGGCCGGGAGCTGTTTTTT. Its protein product is CASSLGRELFF.

This clonotype was detected many times. The V and J genes are TRBV20-1 and TRBJ2-7, with a possible D match to TRBD2 (5 bases). Germline V gene lookup returns CDR1 DFQATT and CDR2 SNEGSKA (reference sequence). The CDR3 spans 13 residues. CDR3 in amino acids: CSLERSDTYEQYF. In nucleotides, the CDR3 is TGCAGCCTTGAACGTAGCGATACCTACGAGCAGTACTTC.

This clonotype was seen repeatedly, ten times or more. The chain joins TRBV7-2 to TRBJ2-3, with D hard to call. Germline values: CDR1 SGHTA, CDR2 FQGNSA. This CDR3 has 15 amino acids. The V end lost 1 base, the J end lost 0 bases, and 8 bases lay between the germline ends. The CDR3 here is CASSLVPSSTDTQYF. CDR3 sequence (DNA): TGTGCCAGCAGCTTAGTGCCATCTAGCACAGATACGCAGTATTTT. Full variable domain (remainder filled in from reference TRBV7-2 and TRBJ2-3): GAGVSQSPSNKVTEKGKDVELRCDPISGHTALYWYRQSLGQGLEFLIYFQGNSAPDKSGLPSDRFSAERTGGSVSTLTIQRTQQEDSAVYLCASSLVPSSTDTQYFGPGTRLTVL.

This clonotype was picked up many times. This chain joins TRBV10-1 and TRBJ2-2; no definite D call. Trimming removed 5 bases at V and 6 bases at J, with 13 bases between. The CDR3 spans 14 residues. The V gene's germline CDR1 is WNHNN and CDR2 SYGVQD (reference sequence). The chain's CDR3 is CASSSQIAAGELFF. DNA of the CDR3: TGCGCCAGCAGTTCCCAGATTGCCGCCGGGGAGCTGTTTTTT.